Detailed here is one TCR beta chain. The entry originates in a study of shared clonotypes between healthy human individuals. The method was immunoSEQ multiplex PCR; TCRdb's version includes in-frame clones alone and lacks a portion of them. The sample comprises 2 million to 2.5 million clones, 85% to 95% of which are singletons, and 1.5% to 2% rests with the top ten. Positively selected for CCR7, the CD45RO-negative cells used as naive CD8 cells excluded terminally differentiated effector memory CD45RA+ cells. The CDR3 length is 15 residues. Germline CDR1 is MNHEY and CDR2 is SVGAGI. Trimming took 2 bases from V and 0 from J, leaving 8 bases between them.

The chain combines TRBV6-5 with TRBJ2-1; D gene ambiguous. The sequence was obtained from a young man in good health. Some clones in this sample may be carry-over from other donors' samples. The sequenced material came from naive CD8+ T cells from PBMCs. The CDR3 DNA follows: TGTGCCAGCAGTTACCCGACGGCCTCCTACAATGAGCAGTTCTTC. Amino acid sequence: CASSYPTASYNEQFF.